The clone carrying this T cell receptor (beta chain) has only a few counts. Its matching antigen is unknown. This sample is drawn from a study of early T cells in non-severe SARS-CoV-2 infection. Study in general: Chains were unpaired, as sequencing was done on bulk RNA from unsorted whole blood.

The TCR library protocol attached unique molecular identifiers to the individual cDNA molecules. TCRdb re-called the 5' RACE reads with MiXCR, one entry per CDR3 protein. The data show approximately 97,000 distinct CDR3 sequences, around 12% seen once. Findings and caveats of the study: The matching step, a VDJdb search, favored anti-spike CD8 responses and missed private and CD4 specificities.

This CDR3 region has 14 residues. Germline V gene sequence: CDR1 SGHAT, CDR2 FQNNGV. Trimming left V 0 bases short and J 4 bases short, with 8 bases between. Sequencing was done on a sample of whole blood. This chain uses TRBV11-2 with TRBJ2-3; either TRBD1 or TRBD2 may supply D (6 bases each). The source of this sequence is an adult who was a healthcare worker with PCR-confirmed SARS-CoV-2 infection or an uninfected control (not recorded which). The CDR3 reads CASSLDGGPDTQYF. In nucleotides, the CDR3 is TGTGCCAGCAGCTTAGATGGGGGGCCAGATACGCAGTATTTT.